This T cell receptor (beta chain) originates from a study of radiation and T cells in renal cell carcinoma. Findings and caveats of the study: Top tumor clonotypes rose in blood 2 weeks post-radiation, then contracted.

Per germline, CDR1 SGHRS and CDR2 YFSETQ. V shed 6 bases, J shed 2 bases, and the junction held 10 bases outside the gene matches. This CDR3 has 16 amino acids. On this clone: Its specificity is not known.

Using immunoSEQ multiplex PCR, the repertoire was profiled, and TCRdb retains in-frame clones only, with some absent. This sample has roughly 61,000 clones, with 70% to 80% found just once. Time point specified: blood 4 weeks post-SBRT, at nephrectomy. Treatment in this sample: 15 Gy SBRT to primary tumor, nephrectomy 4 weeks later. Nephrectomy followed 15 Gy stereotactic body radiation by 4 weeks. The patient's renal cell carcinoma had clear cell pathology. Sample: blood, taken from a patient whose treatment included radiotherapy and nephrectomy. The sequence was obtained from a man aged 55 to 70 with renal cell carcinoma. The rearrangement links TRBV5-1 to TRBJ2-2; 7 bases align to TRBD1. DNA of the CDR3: TGCGCCAGCACTTTAGGGACAGTGCTTAACACCGGGGAGCTGTTTTTT. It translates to CASTLGTVLNTGELFF. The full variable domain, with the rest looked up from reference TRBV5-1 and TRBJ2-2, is KAGVTQTPRYLIKTRGQQVTLSCSPISGHRSVSWYQQTPGQGLQFLFEYFSETQRNKGNFPGRFSGRQFSNSRSEMNVSTLELGDSALYLCASTLGTVLNTGELFFGEGSRLTVL.